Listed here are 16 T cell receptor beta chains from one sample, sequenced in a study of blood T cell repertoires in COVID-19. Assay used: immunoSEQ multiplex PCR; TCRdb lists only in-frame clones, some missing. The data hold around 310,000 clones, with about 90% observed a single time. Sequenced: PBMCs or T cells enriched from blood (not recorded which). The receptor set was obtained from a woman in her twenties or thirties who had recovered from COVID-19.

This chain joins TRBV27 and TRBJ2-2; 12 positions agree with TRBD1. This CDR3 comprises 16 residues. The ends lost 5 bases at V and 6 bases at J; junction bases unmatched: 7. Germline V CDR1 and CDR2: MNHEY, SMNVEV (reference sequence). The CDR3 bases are TGTGCCAGCAGTAAAGAGGGACAGGGGGCTGCCGGGGAGCTGTTTTTT. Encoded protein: CASSKEGQGAAGELFF.

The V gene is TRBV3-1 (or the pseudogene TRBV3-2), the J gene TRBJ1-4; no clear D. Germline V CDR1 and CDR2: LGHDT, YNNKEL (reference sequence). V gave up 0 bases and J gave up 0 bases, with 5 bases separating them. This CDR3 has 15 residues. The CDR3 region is CASSQEGATNEKLFF. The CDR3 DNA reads TGTGCCAGCAGCCAAGAAGGAGCAACTAATGAAAAACTGTTTTTT.

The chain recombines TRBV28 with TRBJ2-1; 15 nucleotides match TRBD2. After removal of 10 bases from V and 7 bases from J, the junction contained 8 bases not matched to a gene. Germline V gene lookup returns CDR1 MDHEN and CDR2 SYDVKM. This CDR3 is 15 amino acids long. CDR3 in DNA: TGTGCCACCCGGACTAGCGGGAGGGTATGGAATGAGCAGTTCTTC. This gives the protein CATRTSGRVWNEQFF.

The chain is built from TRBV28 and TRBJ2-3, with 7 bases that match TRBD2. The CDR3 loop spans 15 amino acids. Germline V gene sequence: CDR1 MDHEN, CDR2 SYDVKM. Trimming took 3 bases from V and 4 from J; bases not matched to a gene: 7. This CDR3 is CASSLRGSFSDTQYF. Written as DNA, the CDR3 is TGTGCCAGCAGTTTGCGCGGGAGTTTCTCAGATACGCAGTATTTT.

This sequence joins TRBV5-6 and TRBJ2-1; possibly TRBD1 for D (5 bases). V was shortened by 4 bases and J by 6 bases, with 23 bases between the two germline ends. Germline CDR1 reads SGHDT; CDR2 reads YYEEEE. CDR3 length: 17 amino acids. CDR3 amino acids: CASSPQSDSDFANEQFF. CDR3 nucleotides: TGTGCCAGCAGCCCACAGTCAGACAGCGACTTCGCCAATGAGCAGTTCTTC.

The CDR3 loop reads CASSARQGLSGNTIYF. The DNA of the CDR3 is TGTGCCAGCAGCGCCCGACAGGGACTCTCTGGAAACACCATATATTTT. The chain uses TRBV7-2 and TRBJ1-3, with 7 bases identical to TRBD1. Germline V gene data show CDR1 as SGHTA and CDR2 as FQGNSA. V shed 5 bases and J 0 bases; nucleotides not matched to a gene: 7. The CDR3 is made up of 16 amino acids.

The CDR3 region is CASSFARGTEAFF. CDR3 bases: TGTGCCAGCAGCTTCGCGCGGGGCACTGAAGCTTTCTTT. The genes are TRBV7-2 and TRBJ1-1; D remains unclear. Germline V CDR1 and CDR2: SGHTA, FQGNSA. V was clipped by 3 bases and J by 4 bases, with 9 bases between them. The CDR3 runs to 13 residues.

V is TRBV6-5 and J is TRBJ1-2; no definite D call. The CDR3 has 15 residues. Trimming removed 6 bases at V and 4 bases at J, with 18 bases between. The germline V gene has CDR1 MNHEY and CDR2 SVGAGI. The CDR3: CASSDPGRETYGYTF. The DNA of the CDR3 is TGTGCCAGCAGCGACCCTGGGAGGGAAACCTATGGCTACACCTTC.

CDR3 in DNA: TGTGCCTGGAGTGTATGGCGGAGCTCCTACGAGCAGTACTTC. Amino acid sequence: CAWSVWRSSYEQYF. V gene TRBV30 combines with J gene TRBJ2-7, with D unresolved. The ends were cut back, 0 bases at V and 0 bases at J, with 9 bases in the middle. The CDR3 length is 14 residues. Germline V gives CDR1 GTSNPN, CDR2 SVGIG (reference sequence).

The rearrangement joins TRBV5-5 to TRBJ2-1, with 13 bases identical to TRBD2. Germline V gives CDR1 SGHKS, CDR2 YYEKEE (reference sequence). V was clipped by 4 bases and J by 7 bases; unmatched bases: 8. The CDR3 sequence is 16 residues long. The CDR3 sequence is CASSGGTSGIQNEQFF. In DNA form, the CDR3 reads TGTGCCAGCAGCGGGGGGACTAGCGGGATCCAGAATGAGCAGTTCTTC.

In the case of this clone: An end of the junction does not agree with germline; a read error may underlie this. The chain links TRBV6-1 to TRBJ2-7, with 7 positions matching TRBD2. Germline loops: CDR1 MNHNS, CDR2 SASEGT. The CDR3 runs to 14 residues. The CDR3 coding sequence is TGTGCCAGCAGTCAATGGGTCGGGACTACCCGACTAAACTTC. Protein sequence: CASSQWVGTTRLNF.

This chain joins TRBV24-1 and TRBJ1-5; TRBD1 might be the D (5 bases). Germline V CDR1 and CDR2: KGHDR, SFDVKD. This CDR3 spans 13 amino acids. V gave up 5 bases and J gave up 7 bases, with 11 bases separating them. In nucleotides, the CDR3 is TGTGCCACCAGTGGGCCCTCAGGGCAGCCCCAGCATTTT. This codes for CATSGPSGQPQHF.

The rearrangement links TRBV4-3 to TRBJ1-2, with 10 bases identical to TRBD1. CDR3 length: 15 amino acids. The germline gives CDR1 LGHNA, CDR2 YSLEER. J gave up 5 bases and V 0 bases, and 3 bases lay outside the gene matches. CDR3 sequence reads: CASSQDWGQGYGYTF. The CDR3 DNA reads TGCGCCAGCAGCCAAGATTGGGGACAGGGGTATGGCTACACCTTC.

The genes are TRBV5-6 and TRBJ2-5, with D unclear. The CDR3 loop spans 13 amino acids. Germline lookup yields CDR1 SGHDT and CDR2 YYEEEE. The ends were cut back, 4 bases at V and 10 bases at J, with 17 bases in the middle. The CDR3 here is CASSLSDSFNQYF. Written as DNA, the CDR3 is TGTGCCAGCAGCCTCTCCGACTCTTTTAACCAGTACTTC.

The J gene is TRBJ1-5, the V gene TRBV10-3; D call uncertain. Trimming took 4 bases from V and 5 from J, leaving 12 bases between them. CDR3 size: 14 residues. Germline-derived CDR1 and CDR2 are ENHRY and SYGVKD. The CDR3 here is CAISGGGWDQPQHF. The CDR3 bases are TGTGCCATCAGTGGAGGAGGGTGGGATCAGCCCCAGCATTTT.

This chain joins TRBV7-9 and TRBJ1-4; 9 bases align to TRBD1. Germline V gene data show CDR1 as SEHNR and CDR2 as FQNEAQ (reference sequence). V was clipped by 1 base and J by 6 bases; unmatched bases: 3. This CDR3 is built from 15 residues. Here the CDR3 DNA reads TGTGCCAGCAGCTTAGTGGGACAGGGAGATGAAAAACTGTTTTTT. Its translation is CASSLVGQGDEKLFF.